In its sample, the clone carrying this T cell receptor beta chain was seen a few times. Unique molecular identifiers were used in preparing the TCRbeta library. Each CDR3 protein gets one entry after TCRdb re-called the PCR reads with MiXCR. The sample holds approximately 490,000 distinct CDR3 sequences, approximately 12% seen once. This CDR3 has 13 amino acids. The V and J ends lost 3 bases and 7 bases, in that order; junction bases with no gene match: 3. Germline lookup yields CDR1 SGHDT and CDR2 YYEEEE. This record comes from a study of T-cell reconstitution after alpha-beta-depleted transplantation in children.

The source of this sequence is a human donor who donated a stem cell graft to a child with combined immunodeficiency. The source was PBMCs from the stem cell graft donor, collected from the stem cell graft. The chain uses TRBV5-6 and TRBJ1-5; TRBD1 aligns across 8 bases. In nucleotides, the CDR3 is TGTGCCAGCAGCTCAGGGGGCAGCCAGCCCCAGCATTTT. As protein: CASSSGGSQPQHF.